The 23 T cell receptor beta chains given below trace back to one sample, sequenced in a study of T cell repertoires in cytomegalovirus infection. MiXCR, run by TCRdb on the reads, gives a single entry per CDR3 protein. The sample lists approximately 110,000 distinct CDR3 sequences; around 28% were seen once. No antigen has been assigned to these receptors. Sequencing used CD8+ T cells from cultured PBMCs, obtained from culture after CMV antigen stimulation. These receptors were taken from a human donor in good health (CMV status not recorded). Some clones in this sample may be carry-over from other donors' samples.

This clonotype was detected once. The chain uses TRBV2 and TRBJ1-4; D possibly corresponds to TRBD1 (6 bases). CDR1 is SNHLY and CDR2 is FYNNEI in the germline V gene. This CDR3 has 14 amino acids. Between the trimmed V and J ends, which lost 6 bases and 7 bases, there was a span of 15 bases. The CDR3 region has the DNA TGTGCCAGCAGGTCCAGGGGAGGCGGTGAAAAACTGTTTTTT. Translated, it gives CASRSRGGGEKLFF.

This chain connects TRBV14 to TRBJ2-3; 8 nucleotides match TRBD1. Germline V CDR1 and CDR2: SGHDN, FVKESK. Germline trimming cut 1 base from V and 3 bases from J; bases unmatched to any gene: 6. This CDR3 has 16 residues. The CDR3 DNA is TGTGCCAGCAGCCAAGGCCCGACAGGGGAAACAGATACGCAGTATTTT. This gives the protein CASSQGPTGETDTQYF.

This clonotype came up many times. The V and J genes are TRBV7-2 and TRBJ1-4; D not certain. There are 16 residues in the CDR3. Germline assignment: CDR1 SGHTA and CDR2 FQGNSA. Trimming took off 0 bases at V and 0 bases at J, with 8 bases between the two ends. The CDR3 reads CASSLAGGPTNEKLFF. The CDR3 DNA reads TGTGCCAGCAGCTTAGCGGGAGGGCCAACTAATGAAAAACTGTTTTTT. Full variable domain (rest looked up from reference TRBV7-2 and TRBJ1-4): GAGVSQSPSNKVTEKGKDVELRCDPISGHTALYWYRQSLGQGLEFLIYFQGNSAPDKSGLPSDRFSAERTGGSVSTLTIQRTQQEDSAVYLCASSLAGGPTNEKLFFGSGTQLSVL.

This clonotype turned up a few times. The gene calls are TRBV28 and TRBJ1-6, with TRBD1 identical over 11 bases. The trim removed 2 bases at V and 11 bases at J, leaving 5 bases unmatched. CDR3 length: 15 residues. Germline-derived CDR1 and CDR2 are MDHEN and SYDVKM. The CDR3 DNA follows: TGTGCCAGCAGTTTAATGGGACAGGGGGGGACACCCCTCCACTTT. Protein: CASSLMGQGGTPLHF.

The rearrangement joins TRBV7-6 to TRBJ2-5; D is undetermined. Germline V gene sequence: CDR1 SGHVS, CDR2 FNYEAQ. The CDR3 is made up of 12 amino acids. The CDR3 sequence: CASSNSQETQYF. Written as DNA, the CDR3 is TGTGCTAGTAGCAATAGCCAAGAGACCCAGTACTTC. The complete variable domain, with remaining parts taken from reference TRBV7-6 and TRBJ2-5, reads GAGVSQSPRYKVTKRGQDVALRCDPISGHVSLYWYRQALGQGPEFLTYFNYEAQQDKSGLPNDRFSAERPEGSISTLTIQRTEQRDSAMYRCASSNSQETQYFGPGTRLLVL.

This clonotype showed up just once. This could be a read error, since a much larger clone is one nucleotide away. The rearrangement joins TRBV7-6 to TRBJ2-2; a possible D gene is TRBD2 (5 bases). Germline loops: CDR1 SGHVS, CDR2 FNYEAQ. This CDR3 comprises 15 residues. CDR3 sequence (DNA): TGTGCCAGCGGCTTAGCGACGAACTTCGCCGGGGAGCTGTTTTTT. As protein: CASGLATNFAGELFF. The variable domain in full, with the rest retrieved from reference TRBV7-6 and TRBJ2-2, is GAGVSQSPRYKVTKRGQDVALRCDPISGHVSLYWYRQALGQGPEFLTYFNYEAQQDKSGLPNDRFSAERPEGSISTLTIQRTEQRDSAMYRCASGLATNFAGELFFGEGSRLTVL.

This chain links TRBV3-1 with TRBJ2-7, with no clear D. V was trimmed by 1 base and J by 0 bases, leaving 13 bases between them. CDR3 length: 16 residues. Germline V CDR1 and CDR2: LGHDT, YNNKEL (reference sequence). The CDR3 bases are TGTGCCAGCAGCCAAGTCGGGCAGGACGTCTCCTACGAGCAGTACTTC. Encoded protein: CASSQVGQDVSYEQYF.

V and J are TRBV7-2 and TRBJ2-7; 7 nucleotides match TRBD2. The length of the CDR3 is 13 residues. Germline-derived CDR1 and CDR2 are SGHTA and FQGNSA. Losses at the gene ends were 5 bases for V and 3 bases for J; bases not matched to a gene: 4. The CDR3 sequence: CASSPWEGYEQYF. The CDR3 DNA is TGTGCCAGCAGCCCCTGGGAGGGCTACGAGCAGTACTTC. The variable domain in full, with the rest retrieved from reference TRBV7-2 and TRBJ2-7, is GAGVSQSPSNKVTEKGKDVELRCDPISGHTALYWYRQSLGQGLEFLIYFQGNSAPDKSGLPSDRFSAERTGGSVSTLTIQRTQQEDSAVYLCASSPWEGYEQYFGPGTRLTVT.

The V and J genes are TRBV19 and TRBJ1-1; D is possibly TRBD1 (6 bases). This CDR3 contains 14 residues. Germline CDR1 is LNHDA and CDR2 is SQIVND (reference sequence). V was pared by 6 bases and J by 2 bases, with 13 bases between. The CDR3 reads CASSGDRTNTEAFF. Here the CDR3 DNA reads TGTGCCAGTAGCGGAGACAGGACTAACACTGAAGCTTTCTTT.

V usage is TRBV7-9 and J usage is TRBJ2-7; D uncertain. The CDR3 has 13 amino acids. The V gene lost 4 bases and the J gene lost 2 bases, with 9 bases spanning the gap. Germline V gene sequence: CDR1 SEHNR, CDR2 FQNEAQ (reference sequence). CDR3 in DNA: TGTGCCAGCAGCTCGTTAGCCACCTACGAGCAGTACTTC. Protein product: CASSSLATYEQYF.

This clonotype was seen only a few times. The chain carries TRBV27 and TRBJ2-1; 7 positions agree with TRBD2. The V segment lost 2 bases and the J segment 9 bases; nucleotides outside the gene matches: 10. The CDR3 is 15 residues long. Germline V CDR1 and CDR2: MNHEY, SMNVEV (reference sequence). The CDR3 DNA is TGTGCCAGCAGTTTAGCGGGGGTGGTGGTAGGTGAGCAGTTCTTC. It translates to CASSLAGVVVGEQFF.

This chain joins TRBV13 and TRBJ2-1; 13 bases align to TRBD2. This CDR3 is built from 16 residues. V was pared by 5 bases and J by 4 bases, with 5 bases of the junction left unmatched. Germline-derived CDR1 and CDR2 are PRHDT and FYEKMQ (reference sequence). CDR3 region: CASSATSGGNYNEQFF. DNA of the CDR3: TGTGCCAGCAGCGCGACTAGCGGGGGGAATTACAATGAGCAGTTCTTC.

This clonotype came up many times. This sequence joins TRBV7-2 and TRBJ1-3; a weak D match, TRBD1 (5 bases). Germline V lookup: CDR1 SGHTA, CDR2 FQGNSA. Trimming cost V 2 bases and J 0 bases, with 17 bases left between them. CDR3 length: 18 residues. CDR3 DNA sequence: TGTGCCAGCAGCTTAAGGGGCCCTACGGGACTCTCTGGAAACACCATATATTTT. Translated: CASSLRGPTGLSGNTIYF.

The chain combines TRBV12-3 or TRBV12-4 with TRBJ2-3; D perhaps matches TRBD1 (6 bases). This CDR3 spans 13 amino acids. The ends were cut back, 6 bases at V and 4 bases at J, with 11 bases in the middle. This CDR3 is CASSLGAADTQYF. As DNA, the CDR3 is TGTGCCAGCAGCTTGGGGGCCGCAGATACGCAGTATTTT.

Only one count was recorded for this clonotype. The rearrangement links TRBV2 to TRBJ2-2, with a weak D call TRBD2 (6 bases). Germline CDR1 SNHLY, CDR2 FYNNEI. The V and J ends lost 7 bases and 0 bases respectively, with 9 bases between them. The CDR3 is 14 residues long. The chain's CDR3 is CASKGGTNTGELFF. CDR3 sequence (DNA): TGTGCCAGCAAGGGCGGGACGAACACCGGGGAGCTGTTTTTT.

The CDR3 region has the DNA TGTGCCAGTAGTCCCCGCGGAGTTTCATCCTACGAGCAGTACTTC. Translation: CASSPRGVSSYEQYF. The V and J genes are TRBV19 and TRBJ2-7; the D is unclear. V lost 5 bases and J 1 base, leaving 15 bases between the germline ends. From germline, CDR1 is LNHDA and CDR2 SQIVND (reference sequence). The CDR3 runs 15 residues.

This clonotype turned up a few times. The chain couples TRBV12-3 or TRBV12-4 to TRBJ1-4; 7 bases are a match to TRBD1. The V segment lost 6 bases and the J segment 5 bases; nucleotides outside the gene matches: 9. The CDR3 covers 15 residues. CDR3 region: CASSRGTATNEKLFF. In nucleotides, the CDR3 is TGTGCCAGCAGCCGCGGGACAGCTACGAATGAAAAACTGTTTTTT.

In this sample, this clonotype turned up many times. V is TRBV28 and J is TRBJ2-1; the D gene is possibly TRBD2 (6 bases). The CDR3 loop spans 14 amino acids. The V end was cut by 4 bases, the J end by 3 bases, with 10 bases between. Per germline, CDR1 MDHEN and CDR2 SYDVKM. Here the CDR3 reads CASSWLAIYNEQFF. DNA of the CDR3: TGTGCCAGCAGTTGGCTAGCGATCTACAATGAGCAGTTCTTC.

This clonotype was observed at least ten times. DNA of the CDR3: TGTGCCAGCAGCCCCGGGACAGGGTCCGGGGAGCTGTTTTTT. This translates into CASSPGTGSGELFF. This rearrangement joins TRBV7-6 to TRBJ2-2; TRBD1 agrees at 9 bases. The germline V gene encodes CDR1 SGHVS and CDR2 FNYEAQ. With 5 bases clipped from V and 6 bases from J, the junction kept 4 bases outside the gene matches. The CDR3 is 14 residues long.

As to this clonotype: Since a much larger clone is just one base distant, this may be a read error. The V and J genes are TRBV7-3 and TRBJ2-1; 16 nucleotides match TRBD2. Germline V lookup: CDR1 SGHTA, CDR2 FQGTGA. This CDR3 spans 21 amino acids. The CDR3 here is CVSSLTAGGLAGGHSYNEQFF. The CDR3, as DNA: TGTGTCAGCAGCTTAACGGCGGGGGGACTAGCGGGGGGGCACTCCTACAATGAGCAGTTCTTC.

The gene calls are TRBV20-1 and TRBJ2-7, with 7 positions matching TRBD2. This CDR3 comprises 15 residues. CDR1 DFQATT and CDR2 SNEGSKA come from the germline V gene (reference sequence). Trimming at V came to 6 bases and at J to 5 bases, leaving 16 bases not matched to a gene. The CDR3 region has the DNA TGCAGTGCCCGAGGGGAGCGAGTGGGAGGGAACGAGCAGTACTTC. This translates into CSARGERVGGNEQYF.

The rearrangement uses TRBV19 and TRBJ2-2; a possible D gene is TRBD2 (5 bases). The germline V gene has CDR1 LNHDA and CDR2 SQIVND (reference sequence). This CDR3 comprises 14 residues. V lost 8 bases, J lost 6 bases, and 16 bases lay in between. The CDR3 protein is CASRIFGEAGELFF. DNA for the CDR3: TGTGCCAGTCGGATATTCGGGGAAGCCGGGGAGCTGTTTTTT. The entire variable domain, with the rest obtained from reference TRBV19 and TRBJ2-2, is as follows: DGGITQSPKYLFRKEGQNVTLSCEQNLNHDAMYWYRQDPGQGLRLIYYSQIVNDFQKGDIAEGYSVSREKKESFPLTVTSAQKNPTAFYLCASRIFGEAGELFFGEGSRLTVL.

This chain uses TRBV2 with TRBJ2-7; TRBD2 matches at 11 bases. Losses at the gene ends were 1 base for V and 4 bases for J; bases not matched to a gene: 12. The CDR3 is 18 residues long. The V gene's germline CDR1 is SNHLY and CDR2 FYNNEI. The CDR3: CASSEGPPGTSGGYEQYF. The DNA for the CDR3 is TGTGCCAGCAGTGAAGGGCCCCCTGGGACTAGCGGAGGTTACGAGCAGTACTTC. Filled out from reference TRBV2 and TRBJ2-7, the complete variable domain reads EPEVTQTPSHQVTQMGQEVILRCVPISNHLYFYWYRQILGQKVEFLVSFYNNEISEKSEIFDDQFSVERPDGSNFTLKIRSTKLEDSAMYFCASSEGPPGTSGGYEQYFGPGTRLTVT.